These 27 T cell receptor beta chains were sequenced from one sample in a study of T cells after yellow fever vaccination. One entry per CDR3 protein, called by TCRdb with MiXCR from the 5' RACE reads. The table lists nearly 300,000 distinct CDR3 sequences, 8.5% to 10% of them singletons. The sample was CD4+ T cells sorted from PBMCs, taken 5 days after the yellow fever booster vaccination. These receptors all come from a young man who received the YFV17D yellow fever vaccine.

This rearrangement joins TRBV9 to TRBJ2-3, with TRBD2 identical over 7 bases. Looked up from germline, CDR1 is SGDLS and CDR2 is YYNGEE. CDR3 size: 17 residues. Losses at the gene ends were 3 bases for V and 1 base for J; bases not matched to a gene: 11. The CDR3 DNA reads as TGTGCCAGCAGCGCCCCCGTCACGGGGGGTCGCACAGATACGCAGTATTTT. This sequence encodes CASSAPVTGGRTDTQYF.

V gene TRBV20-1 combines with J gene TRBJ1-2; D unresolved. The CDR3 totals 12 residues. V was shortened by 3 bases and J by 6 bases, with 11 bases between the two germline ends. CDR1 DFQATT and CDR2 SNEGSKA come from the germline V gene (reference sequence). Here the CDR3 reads CSASLGQDGYTF. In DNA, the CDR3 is TGCAGTGCTAGTCTCGGCCAAGATGGCTACACCTTC.

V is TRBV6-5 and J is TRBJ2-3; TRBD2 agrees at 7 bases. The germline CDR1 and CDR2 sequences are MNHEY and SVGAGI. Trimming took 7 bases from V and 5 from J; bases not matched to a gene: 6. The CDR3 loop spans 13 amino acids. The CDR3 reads CASTIPGGDTQYF. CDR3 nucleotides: TGTGCCAGCACCATACCGGGGGGAGATACGCAGTATTTT.

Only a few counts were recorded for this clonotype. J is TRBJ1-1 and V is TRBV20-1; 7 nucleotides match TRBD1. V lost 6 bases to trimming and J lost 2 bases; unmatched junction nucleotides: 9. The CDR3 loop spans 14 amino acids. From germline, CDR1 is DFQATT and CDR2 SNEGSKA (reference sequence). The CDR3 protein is CSAKKGQINTEAFF. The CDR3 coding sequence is TGCAGTGCCAAAAAGGGACAGATCAACACTGAAGCTTTCTTT.

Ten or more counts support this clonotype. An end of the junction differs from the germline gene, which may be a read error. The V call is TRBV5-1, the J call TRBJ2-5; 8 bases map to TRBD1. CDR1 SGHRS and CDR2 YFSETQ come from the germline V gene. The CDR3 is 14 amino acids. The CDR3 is CASSSGTGRETQYF. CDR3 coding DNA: TGTGCCAGCAGTTCGGGGACAGGTCGGGAGACCCAGTACTTC.

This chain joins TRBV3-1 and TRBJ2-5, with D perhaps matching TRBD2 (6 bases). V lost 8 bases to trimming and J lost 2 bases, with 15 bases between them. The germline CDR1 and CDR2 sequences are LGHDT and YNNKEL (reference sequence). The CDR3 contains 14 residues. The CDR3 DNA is TGTGCCAGCGGCGGGATTTGGGCTCAAGAGACCCAGTACTTC. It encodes CASGGIWAQETQYF.

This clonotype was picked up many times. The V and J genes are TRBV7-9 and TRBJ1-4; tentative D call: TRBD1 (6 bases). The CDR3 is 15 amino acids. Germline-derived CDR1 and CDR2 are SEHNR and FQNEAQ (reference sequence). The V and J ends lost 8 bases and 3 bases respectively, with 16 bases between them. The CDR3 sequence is CASHVGGTANEKLFF. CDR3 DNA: TGTGCCAGCCACGTAGGGGGTACAGCTAATGAAAAACTGTTTTTT.

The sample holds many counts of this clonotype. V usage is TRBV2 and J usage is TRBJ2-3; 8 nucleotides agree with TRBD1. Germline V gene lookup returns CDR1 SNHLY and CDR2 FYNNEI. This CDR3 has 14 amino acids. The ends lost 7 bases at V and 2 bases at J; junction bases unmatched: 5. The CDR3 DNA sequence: TGTGCCAGCACCTCGGACAGGGCCACAGATACGCAGTATTTT. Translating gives CASTSDRATDTQYF.

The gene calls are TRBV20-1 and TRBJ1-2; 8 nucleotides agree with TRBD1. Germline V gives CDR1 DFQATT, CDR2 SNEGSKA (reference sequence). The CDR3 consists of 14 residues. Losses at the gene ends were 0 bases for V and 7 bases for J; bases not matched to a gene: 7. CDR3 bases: TGCAGTGCTAGAGATCAGGGGGCGTTGGGTGGCTACACCTTC. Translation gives CSARDQGALGGYTF.

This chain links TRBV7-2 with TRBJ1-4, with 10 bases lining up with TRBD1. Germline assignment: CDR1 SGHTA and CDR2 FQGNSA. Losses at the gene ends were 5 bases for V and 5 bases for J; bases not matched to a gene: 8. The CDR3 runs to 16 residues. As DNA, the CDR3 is TGTGCCAGCAGCCTAGACCCGGGACAGGGGAATGAAAAACTGTTTTTT. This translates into CASSLDPGQGNEKLFF.

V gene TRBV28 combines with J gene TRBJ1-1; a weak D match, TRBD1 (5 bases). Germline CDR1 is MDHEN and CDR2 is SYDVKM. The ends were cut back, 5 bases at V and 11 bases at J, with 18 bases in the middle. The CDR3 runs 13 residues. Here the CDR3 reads CASSATRGRGAFF. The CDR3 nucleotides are TGTGCCAGCAGTGCCACGAGGGGCCGGGGGGCTTTCTTT.

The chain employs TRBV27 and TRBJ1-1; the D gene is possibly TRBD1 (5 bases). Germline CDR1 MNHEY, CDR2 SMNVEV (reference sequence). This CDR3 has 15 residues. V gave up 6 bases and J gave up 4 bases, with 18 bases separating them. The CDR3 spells CASSPWGLRGTEAFF. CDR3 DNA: TGTGCCAGCAGCCCGTGGGGCCTGCGAGGCACTGAAGCTTTCTTT.

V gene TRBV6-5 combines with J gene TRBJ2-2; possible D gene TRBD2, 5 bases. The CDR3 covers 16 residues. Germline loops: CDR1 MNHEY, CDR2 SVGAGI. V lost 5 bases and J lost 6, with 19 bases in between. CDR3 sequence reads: CASSTREGKFAGELFF. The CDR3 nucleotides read TGTGCCAGCAGTACCCGGGAAGGGAAATTCGCCGGGGAGCTGTTTTTT.

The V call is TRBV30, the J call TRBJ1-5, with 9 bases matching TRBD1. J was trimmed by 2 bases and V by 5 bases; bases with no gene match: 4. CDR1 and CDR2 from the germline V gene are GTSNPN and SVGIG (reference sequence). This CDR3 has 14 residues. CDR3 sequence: CAWGTGSGNQPQHF. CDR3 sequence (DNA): TGTGCCTGGGGGACAGGGTCCGGCAATCAGCCCCAGCATTTT.

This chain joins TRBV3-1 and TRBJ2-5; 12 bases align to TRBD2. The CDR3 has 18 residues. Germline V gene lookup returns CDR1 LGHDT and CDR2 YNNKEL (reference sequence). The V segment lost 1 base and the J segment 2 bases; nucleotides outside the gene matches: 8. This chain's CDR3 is CASSQVLAGGPGQETQYF. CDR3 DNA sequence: TGTGCCAGCAGCCAAGTCCTAGCGGGGGGGCCGGGGCAAGAGACCCAGTACTTC.

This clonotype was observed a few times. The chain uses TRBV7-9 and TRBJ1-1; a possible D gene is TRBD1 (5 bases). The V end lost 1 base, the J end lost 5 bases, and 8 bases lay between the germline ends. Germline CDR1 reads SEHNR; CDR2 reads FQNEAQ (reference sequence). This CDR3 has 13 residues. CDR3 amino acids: CASSLVGETEAFF. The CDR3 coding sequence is TGTGCCAGCAGCTTAGTGGGGGAAACTGAAGCTTTCTTT.

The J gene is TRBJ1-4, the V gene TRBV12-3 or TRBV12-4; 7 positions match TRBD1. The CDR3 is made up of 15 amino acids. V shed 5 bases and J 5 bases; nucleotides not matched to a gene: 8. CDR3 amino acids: CASSPRQGPNEKLFF. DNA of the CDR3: TGTGCCAGCAGTCCCCGACAGGGCCCGAATGAAAAACTGTTTTTT.

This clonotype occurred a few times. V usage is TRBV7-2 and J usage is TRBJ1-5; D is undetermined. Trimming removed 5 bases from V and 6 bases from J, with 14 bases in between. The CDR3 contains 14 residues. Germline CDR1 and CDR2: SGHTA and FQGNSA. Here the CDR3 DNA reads TGTGCCAGCAGCCCGAGCTATGAGAGTCAGCCCCAGCATTTT. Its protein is CASSPSYESQPQHF.

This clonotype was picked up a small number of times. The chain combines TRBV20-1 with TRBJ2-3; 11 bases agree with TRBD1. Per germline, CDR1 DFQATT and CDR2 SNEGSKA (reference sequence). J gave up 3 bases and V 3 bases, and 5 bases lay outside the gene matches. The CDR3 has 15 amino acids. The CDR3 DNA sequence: TGCAGTGCTAGTACCGGGACAGGGGGAACAGATACGCAGTATTTT. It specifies CSASTGTGGTDTQYF.

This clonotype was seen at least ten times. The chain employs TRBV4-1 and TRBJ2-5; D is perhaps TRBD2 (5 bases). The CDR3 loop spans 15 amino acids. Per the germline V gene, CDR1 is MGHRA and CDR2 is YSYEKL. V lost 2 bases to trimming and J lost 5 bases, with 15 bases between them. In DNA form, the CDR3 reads TGCGCCAGCAGCCAACAATTAGAGGGATGGGAGACCCAGTACTTC. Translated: CASSQQLEGWETQYF.

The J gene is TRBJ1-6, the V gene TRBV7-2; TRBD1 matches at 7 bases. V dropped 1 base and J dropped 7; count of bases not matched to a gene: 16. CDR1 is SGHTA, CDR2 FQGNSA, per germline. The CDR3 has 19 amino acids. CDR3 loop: CASSLVIVTGRFDNSPLHF. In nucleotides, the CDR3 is TGTGCCAGCAGCTTAGTGATTGTGACAGGGAGATTTGACAATTCACCCCTCCACTTT.

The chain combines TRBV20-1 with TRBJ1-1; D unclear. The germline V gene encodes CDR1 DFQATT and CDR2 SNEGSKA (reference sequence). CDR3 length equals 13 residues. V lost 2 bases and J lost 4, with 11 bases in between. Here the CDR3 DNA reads TGCAGTGCTAGAAGAGGGTGGGTCACTGAAGCTTTCTTT. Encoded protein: CSARRGWVTEAFF.

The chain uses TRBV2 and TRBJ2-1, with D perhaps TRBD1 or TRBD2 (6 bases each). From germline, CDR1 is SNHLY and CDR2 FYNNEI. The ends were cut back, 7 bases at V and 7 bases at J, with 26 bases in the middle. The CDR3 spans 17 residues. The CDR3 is CASKTLQGTGGKNEQFF. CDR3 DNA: TGTGCCAGCAAAACTCTGCAGGGGACCGGCGGGAAGAATGAGCAGTTCTTC.

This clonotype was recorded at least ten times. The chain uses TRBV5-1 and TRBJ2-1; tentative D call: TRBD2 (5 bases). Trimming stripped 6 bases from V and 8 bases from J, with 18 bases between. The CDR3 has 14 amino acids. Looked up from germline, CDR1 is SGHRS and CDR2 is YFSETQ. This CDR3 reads CASIDSRGSDEQFF. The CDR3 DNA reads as TGCGCCAGCATCGACTCCCGGGGATCTGATGAGCAGTTCTTC.

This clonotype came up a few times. In nucleotides, the CDR3 is TGTGCCAGCAGCTCACAGGGGGCAGCCCAGCATTTT. It yields the protein CASSSQGAAQHF. The chain employs TRBV7-9 and TRBJ1-5; 9 bases line up with TRBD1. Trimming cost V 4 bases and J 11 bases; bases outside gene matches: 3. The CDR3 contains 12 residues. The germline gives CDR1 SEHNR, CDR2 FQNEAQ (reference sequence).

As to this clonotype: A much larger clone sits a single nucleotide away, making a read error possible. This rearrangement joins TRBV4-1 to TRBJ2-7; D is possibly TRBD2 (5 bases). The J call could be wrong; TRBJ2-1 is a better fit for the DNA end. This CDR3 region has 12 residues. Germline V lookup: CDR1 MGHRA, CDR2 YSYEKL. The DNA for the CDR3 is TGCGCCAGCAGCCAGGACTTCTACGAGCAGTTCTTC. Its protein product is CASSQDFYEQFF.

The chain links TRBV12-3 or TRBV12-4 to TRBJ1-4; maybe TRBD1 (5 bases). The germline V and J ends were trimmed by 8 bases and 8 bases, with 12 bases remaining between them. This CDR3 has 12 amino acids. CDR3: CASRLGGEKLFF. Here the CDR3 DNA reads TGTGCCAGCCGCCTGGGGGGGGAAAAACTGTTTTTT.